This T cell receptor (beta chain) came from a study of T cell responses to AZD1222 COVID-19 vaccine (dated by TCRdb to the early 2020s). Background for the entire study: TCR sequencing was performed for 230 to 250 trial participants, of whom approximately 200 were given two doses of AZD1222 and around 25 were given two doses of MenACWY control vaccine. Trial participants were enrolled into age subgroups of 18-55, 56-69 and 70-plus years, which contained around 150, 28 and 57 TCR-sequenced participants, respectively.

The time point label of this sample denotes: about 28 days (+/-7) after the second vaccine dose. AZD1222 recipients given second doses at about 4 weeks or at about 12 weeks were pooled, since spike-specific TCR depth and breadth were not found to differ between the two schedules. Vaccinee samples came from UK trials COV001 and COV002, including a single-blind randomized controlled phase 2/3 trial of AZD1222 (ChAdOx1 nCoV-19) in healthy adults. For TCRbeta chain sequencing, PBMC samples were collected from trial participants at day 0 and at day 28 after the second dose. Results the study describes overall, beyond this receptor: Only a handful of AZD1222 recipients were SARS-CoV-2 seropositive at baseline, limiting conclusions about previously exposed vaccinees. Nearly half of unique spike-specific TCRs reportedly recognized epitopes outside regions mutated in the B.1.351 and B.1.1.7 variants. Participants were mostly white British, with more females than males. The authors suggested clonal diversity may have been underestimated. Because no samples from the day 14 peak response were available, repertoires could be characterized only after the peak T cell response. The 56-69-year group was small, and its depth increase did not reach significance, likely because of low power. Vaccine-associated CD4 TCRs spanned the whole spike protein, with dominant responses in regions 160-218 and 743-854. A significant rise in spike-specific TCR breadth and depth was observed after two AZD1222 doses relative to day 0 and relative to MenACWY recipients.

Between the V and J ends, shortened by 2 bases and 0 bases respectively, the junction contains 14 bases. The CDR3 sequence holds 16 residues, the cysteine and phenylalanine included. CDR3 DNA only is kept here, 48 bases in frame from base 1. In the germline V gene, CDR1 corresponds to MDHEN and CDR2 to SYDVKM. Regarding this clone: Its antigen is unknown. No much larger clone is present one base from it, and per-base qualities are unavailable.

The CDR3 regions of human TCRbeta chains were analyzed by immunosequencing. Concerning the study's data processing: Repertoire TCRs were matched against a reference library of SARS-CoV-2-specific TCRs generated with the MIRA antigen-specificity platform. Breadth was defined as the fraction of unique TCRs that were SARS-CoV-2-associated. Depth was defined as the fraction of total T cells that were SARS-CoV-2-associated. Each spike-specific TCR was assigned to its reactive spike region and to a CD4 or CD8 class using the MIRA data. Log10-transformed breadth and depth values were compared by one-way ANOVA with Sidak's multiple comparisons tests. The source is immuneACCESS, and TCRdb retained only in-frame sequences with V and J called. Part of the clones is not carried over; for the studies checked, unresolved V genes explain less than half of this, and the remainder is unexplained. V and J calls and clone size are as listed in that table; D and trimming were resolved from the DNA. This sample is represented by 100,000 to 150,000 clones; approximately 85% of them were singletons. The ten largest clones add up to 3.5% to 5.5% of the sample.

The V gene is TRBV28 and the J gene is TRBJ2-7, with the D segment possibly TRBD1 or TRBD2, each aligning over 5 bases. The clonotype was recovered from an adult who received the AZD1222 COVID-19 vaccine. This material consisted of peripheral blood, taken 28 days after the second AZD1222 dose. The DNA reads as follows: TGTGCCAGCAGTTTAGATTCCGGGACGAGCTCCTACGAGCAGTACTTC. Translated, it gives CASSLDSGTSSYEQYF.